Below, one T cell receptor beta chain is given with its context. What it recognizes is unknown. About 10 milliliters of peripheral blood were drawn from each donor into EDTA-treated tubes. This sample was taken from a study of blood T cells in healthy people across ages. PCR was performed a second time for 7 to 11 cycles using a sample-barcoded 5' primer and a J-beta primer mix. The authors tagged each cDNA molecule using a template-switch adaptor with 12 random nucleotides. Each CDR3 protein is one row after TCRdb ran MiXCR on the 5' RACE reads. This sample has 2 million or so distinct CDR3 sequences, with about 49% found just once. Overall study findings and caveats: Relative to aged donors, long-lived donors carried more naive CD4+ cells and displayed higher diversity.

Germline V gives CDR1 SGHRS, CDR2 YFSETQ. This CDR3 has 15 amino acids. The ends were cut back, 0 bases at V and 1 base at J, with 10 bases in the middle. The V call is TRBV5-1, the J call TRBJ1-1; a possible D gene is TRBD1 (5 bases). The receptor was derived from a woman between 35 and 50 years old in good health. The sample taken for sequencing was blood. CDR3 sequence: CASSLEDTSNTEAFF. CDR3 nucleotide sequence: TGCGCCAGCAGCTTGGAGGACACTTCGAACACTGAAGCTTTCTTT.